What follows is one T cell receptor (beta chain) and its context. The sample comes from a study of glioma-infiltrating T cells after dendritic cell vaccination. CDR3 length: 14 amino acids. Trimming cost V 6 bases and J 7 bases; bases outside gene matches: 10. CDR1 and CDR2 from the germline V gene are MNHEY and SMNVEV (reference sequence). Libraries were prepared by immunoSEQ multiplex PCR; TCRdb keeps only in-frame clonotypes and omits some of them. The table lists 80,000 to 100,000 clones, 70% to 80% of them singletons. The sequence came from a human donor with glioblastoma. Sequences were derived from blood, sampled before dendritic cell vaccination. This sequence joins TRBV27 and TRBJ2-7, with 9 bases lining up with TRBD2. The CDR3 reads CASRPGLASSEQYF. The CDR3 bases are TGTGCCAGCAGACCGGGACTAGCTAGTAGTGAGCAGTACTTC.